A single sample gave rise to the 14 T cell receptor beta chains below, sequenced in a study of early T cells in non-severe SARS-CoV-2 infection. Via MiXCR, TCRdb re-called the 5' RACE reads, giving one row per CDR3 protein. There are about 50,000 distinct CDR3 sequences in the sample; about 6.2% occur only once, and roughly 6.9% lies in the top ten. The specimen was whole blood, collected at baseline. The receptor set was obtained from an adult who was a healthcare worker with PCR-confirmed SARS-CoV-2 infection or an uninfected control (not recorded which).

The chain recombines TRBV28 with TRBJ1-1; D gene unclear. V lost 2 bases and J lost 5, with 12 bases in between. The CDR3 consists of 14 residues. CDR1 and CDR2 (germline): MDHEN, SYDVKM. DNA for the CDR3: TGTGCCAGCAGTTTAAATAGGGTTGGGACTGAAGCTTTCTTT. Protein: CASSLNRVGTEAFF.

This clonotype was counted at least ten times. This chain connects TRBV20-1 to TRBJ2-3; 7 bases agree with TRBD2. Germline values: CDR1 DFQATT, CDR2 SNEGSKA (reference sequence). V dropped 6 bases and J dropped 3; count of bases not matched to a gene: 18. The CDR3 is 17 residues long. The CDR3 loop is CSAPPRSGPGGTDTQYF. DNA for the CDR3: TGCAGTGCCCCTCCTCGTAGCGGGCCGGGCGGGACAGATACGCAGTATTTT.

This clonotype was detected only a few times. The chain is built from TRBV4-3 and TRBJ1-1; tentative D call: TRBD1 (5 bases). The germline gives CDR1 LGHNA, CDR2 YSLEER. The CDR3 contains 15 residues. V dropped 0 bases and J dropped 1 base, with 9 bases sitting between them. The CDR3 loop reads CASSQDPQGNTEAFF. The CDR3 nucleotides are TGCGCCAGCAGCCAAGATCCTCAGGGGAACACTGAAGCTTTCTTT.

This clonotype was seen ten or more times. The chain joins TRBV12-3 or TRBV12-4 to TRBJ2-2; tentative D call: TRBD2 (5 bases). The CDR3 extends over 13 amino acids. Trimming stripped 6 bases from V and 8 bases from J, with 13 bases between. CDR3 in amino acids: CASSQDFKGELFF. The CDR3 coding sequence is TGTGCCAGCAGCCAGGACTTTAAGGGGGAGCTGTTTTTT.

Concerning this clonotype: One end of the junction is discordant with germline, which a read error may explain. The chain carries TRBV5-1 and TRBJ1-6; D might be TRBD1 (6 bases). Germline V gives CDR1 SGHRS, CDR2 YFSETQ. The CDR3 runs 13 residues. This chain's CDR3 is CASSLDRDSPLHF. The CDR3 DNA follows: TGCGCCAGCAGCTTGGACAGGGATTCTCCCCTCCACTTT.

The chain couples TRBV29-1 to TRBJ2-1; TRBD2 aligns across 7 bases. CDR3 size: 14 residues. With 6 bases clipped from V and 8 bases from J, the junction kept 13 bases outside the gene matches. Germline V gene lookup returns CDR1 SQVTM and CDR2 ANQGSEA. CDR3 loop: CSVDRFSGYDEQFF. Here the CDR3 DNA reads TGCAGCGTCGACCGGTTTAGCGGGTACGATGAGCAGTTCTTC.

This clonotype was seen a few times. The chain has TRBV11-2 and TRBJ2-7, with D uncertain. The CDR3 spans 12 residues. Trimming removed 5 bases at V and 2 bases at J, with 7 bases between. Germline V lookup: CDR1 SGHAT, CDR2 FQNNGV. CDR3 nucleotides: TGTGCCAGCAGCCCTCCGACCTACGAGCAGTACTTC. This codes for CASSPPTYEQYF.

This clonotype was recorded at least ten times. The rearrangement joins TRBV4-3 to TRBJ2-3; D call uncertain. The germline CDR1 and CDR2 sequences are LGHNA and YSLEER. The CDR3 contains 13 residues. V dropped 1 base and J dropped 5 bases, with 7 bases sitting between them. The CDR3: CASSQGLEDTQYF. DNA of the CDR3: TGCGCCAGCAGCCAAGGGTTAGAAGATACGCAGTATTTT.

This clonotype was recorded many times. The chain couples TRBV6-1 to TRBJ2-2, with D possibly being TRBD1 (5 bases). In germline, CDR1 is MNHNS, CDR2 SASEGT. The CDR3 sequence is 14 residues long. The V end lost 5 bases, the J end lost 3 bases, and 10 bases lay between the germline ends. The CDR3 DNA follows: TGTGCCAGCAGTTCCGACAGACACACCGGGGAGCTGTTTTTT. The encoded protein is CASSSDRHTGELFF.

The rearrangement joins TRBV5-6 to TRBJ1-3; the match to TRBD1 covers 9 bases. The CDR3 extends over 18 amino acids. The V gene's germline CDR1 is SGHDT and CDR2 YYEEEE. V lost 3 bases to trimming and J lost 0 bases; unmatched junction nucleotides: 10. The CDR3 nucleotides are TGTGCCAGCAGCTCGCTTGGGACAGGGATTAGCTCTGGAAACACCATATATTTT. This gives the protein CASSSLGTGISSGNTIYF.

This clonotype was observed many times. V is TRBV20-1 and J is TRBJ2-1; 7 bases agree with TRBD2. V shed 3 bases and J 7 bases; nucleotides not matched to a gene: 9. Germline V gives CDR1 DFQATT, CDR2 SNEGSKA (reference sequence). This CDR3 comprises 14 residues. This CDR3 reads CSASSLAAWNEQFF. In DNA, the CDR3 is TGCAGTGCTAGTAGTCTAGCGGCGTGGAATGAGCAGTTCTTC.

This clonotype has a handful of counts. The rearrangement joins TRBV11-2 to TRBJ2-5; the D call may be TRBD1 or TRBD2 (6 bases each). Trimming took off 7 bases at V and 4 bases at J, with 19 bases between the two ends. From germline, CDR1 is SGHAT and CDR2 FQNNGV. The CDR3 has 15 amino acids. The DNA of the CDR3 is TGTGCCAGCACTGGGGGGCCTCCTCAGGGAGAGACCCAGTACTTC. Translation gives CASTGGPPQGETQYF.

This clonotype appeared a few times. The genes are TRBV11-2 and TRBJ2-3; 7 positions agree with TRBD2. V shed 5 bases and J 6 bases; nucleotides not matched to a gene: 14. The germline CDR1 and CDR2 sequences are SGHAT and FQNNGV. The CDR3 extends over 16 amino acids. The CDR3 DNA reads TGTGCCAGCAGCCGCTACAGCGGGATGGCGTCTGATACGCAGTATTTT. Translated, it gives CASSRYSGMASDTQYF.

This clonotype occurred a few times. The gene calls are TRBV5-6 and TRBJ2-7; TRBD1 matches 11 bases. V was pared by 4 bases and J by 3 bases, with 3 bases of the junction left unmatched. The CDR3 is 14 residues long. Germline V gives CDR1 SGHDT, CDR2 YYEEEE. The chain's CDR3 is CASSRGQGVYEQYF. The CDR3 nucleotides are TGTGCCAGCAGCCGGGGACAGGGGGTCTACGAGCAGTACTTC.